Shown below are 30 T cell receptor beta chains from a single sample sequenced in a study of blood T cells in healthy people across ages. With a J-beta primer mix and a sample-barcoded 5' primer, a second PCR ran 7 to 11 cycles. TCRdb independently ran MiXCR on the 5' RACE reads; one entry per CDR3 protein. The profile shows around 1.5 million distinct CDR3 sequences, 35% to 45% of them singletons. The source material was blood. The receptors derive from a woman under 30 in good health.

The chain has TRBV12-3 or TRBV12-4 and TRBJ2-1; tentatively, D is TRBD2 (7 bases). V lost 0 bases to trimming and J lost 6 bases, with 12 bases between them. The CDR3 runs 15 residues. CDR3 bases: TGTGCCAGCAGTTTAGCGCCGGGGGGCCTCAATGAGCAGTTCTTC. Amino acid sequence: CASSLAPGGLNEQFF.

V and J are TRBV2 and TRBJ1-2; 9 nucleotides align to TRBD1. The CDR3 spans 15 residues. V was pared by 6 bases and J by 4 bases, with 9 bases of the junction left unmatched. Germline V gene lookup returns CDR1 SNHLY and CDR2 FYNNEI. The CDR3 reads CASSWAEDRGYGYTF. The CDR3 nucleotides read TGTGCCAGCAGCTGGGCGGAGGACAGGGGCTATGGCTACACCTTC.

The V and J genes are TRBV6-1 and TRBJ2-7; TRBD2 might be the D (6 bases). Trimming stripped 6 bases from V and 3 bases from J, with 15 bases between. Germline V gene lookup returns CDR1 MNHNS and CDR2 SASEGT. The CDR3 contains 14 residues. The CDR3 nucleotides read TGTGCCAGCAGGTCCGCCGGGGGTTACTACGAGCAGTACTTC. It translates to CASRSAGGYYEQYF.

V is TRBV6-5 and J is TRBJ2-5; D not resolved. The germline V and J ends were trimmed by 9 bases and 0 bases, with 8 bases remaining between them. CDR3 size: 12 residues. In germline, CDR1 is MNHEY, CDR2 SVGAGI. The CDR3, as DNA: TGTGCCAGTGGTGTGCACCAAGAGACCCAGTACTTC. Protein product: CASGVHQETQYF.

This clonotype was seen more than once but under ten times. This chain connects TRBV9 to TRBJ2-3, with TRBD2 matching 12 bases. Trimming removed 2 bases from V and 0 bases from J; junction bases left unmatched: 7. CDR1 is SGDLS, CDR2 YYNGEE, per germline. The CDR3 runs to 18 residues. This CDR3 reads CASSVTSGGPTSTDTQYF. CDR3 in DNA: TGTGCCAGCAGCGTCACTAGCGGGGGGCCAACTAGCACAGATACGCAGTATTTT.

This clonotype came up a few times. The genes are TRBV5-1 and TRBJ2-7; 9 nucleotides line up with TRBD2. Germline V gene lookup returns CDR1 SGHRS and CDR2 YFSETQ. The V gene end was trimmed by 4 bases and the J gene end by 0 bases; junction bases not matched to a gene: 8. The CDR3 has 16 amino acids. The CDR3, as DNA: TGCGCCAGCAGCATAGATTTTAGCGGGAGCTCCTACGAGCAGTACTTC. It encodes CASSIDFSGSSYEQYF.

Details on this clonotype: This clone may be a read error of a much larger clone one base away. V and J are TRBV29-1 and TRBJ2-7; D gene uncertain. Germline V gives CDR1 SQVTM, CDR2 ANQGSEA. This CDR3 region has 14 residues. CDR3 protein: CSVVFQVSSDEQYF. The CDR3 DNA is TGCAGCGTTGTTTTCCAGGTGAGCTCCGACGAGCAGTACTTC.

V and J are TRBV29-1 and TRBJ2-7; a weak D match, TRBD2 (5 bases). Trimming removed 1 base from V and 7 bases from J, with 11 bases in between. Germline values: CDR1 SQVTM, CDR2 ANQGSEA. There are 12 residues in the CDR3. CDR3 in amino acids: CSVEVDYNEQYF. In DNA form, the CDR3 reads TGCAGCGTTGAAGTAGACTACAATGAGCAGTACTTC.

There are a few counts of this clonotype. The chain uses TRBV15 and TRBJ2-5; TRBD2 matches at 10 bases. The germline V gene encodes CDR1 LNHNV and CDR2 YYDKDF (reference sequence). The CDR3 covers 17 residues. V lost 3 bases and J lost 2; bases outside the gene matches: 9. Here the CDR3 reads CATSRGLAGVLQETQYF. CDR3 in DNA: TGTGCCACCAGCAGGGGGCTAGCGGGAGTGCTACAAGAGACCCAGTACTTC.

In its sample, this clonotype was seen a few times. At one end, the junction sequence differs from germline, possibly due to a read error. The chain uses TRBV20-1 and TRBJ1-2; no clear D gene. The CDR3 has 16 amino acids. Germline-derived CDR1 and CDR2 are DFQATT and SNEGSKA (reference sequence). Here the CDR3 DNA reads TGCAGTGCTGGAGAACCGGGGAGTCTAAACGTCTATGGCTACACCTTC. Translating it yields CSAGEPGSLNVYGYTF.

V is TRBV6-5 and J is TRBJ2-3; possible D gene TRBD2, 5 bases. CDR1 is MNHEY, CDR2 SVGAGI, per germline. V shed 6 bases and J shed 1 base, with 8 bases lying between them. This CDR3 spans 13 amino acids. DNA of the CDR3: TGTGCCAGCAGAAACGGGGGCACAGATACGCAGTATTTT. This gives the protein CASRNGGTDTQYF.

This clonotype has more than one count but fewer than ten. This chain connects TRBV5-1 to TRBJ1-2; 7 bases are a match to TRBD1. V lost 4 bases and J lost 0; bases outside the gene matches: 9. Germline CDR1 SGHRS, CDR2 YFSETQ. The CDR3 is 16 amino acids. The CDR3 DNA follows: TGCGCCAGCAGCCAAGACAGGGAGTTGGCTAACTATGGCTACACCTTC. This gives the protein CASSQDRELANYGYTF.

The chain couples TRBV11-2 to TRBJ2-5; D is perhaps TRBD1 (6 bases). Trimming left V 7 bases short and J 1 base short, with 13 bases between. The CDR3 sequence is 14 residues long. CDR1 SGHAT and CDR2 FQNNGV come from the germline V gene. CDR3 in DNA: TGTGCCAGCAACAAGGGGACACTCCAAGAGACCCAGTACTTC. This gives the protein CASNKGTLQETQYF.

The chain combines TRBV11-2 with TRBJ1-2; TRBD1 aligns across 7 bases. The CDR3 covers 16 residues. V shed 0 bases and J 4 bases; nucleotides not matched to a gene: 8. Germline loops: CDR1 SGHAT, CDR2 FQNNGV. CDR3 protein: CASSLEPGTASYGYTF. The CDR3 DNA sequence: TGTGCCAGCAGCTTAGAGCCTGGGACAGCTTCCTATGGCTACACCTTC.

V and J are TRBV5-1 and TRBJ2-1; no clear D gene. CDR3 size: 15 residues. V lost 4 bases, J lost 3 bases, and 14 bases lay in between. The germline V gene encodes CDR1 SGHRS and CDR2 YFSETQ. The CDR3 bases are TGCGCCAGCAGCCTAGACGGTCCTCTCTACAATGAGCAGTTCTTC. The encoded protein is CASSLDGPLYNEQFF.

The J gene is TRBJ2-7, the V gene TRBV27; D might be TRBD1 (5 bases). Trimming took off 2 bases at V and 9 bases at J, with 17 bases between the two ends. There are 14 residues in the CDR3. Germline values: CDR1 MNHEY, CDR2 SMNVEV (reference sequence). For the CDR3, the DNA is TGTGCCAGCAGTTTAGCCATCCAGGGTCTCGGGCAGTACTTC. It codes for CASSLAIQGLGQYF.

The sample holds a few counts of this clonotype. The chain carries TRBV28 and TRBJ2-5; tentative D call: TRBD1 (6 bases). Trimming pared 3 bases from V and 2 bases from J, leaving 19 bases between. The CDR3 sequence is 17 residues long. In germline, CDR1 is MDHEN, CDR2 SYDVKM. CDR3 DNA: TGTGCCAGCAGTTTCGCCCCGGGGTCCCAGGGGCAAGAGACCCAGTACTTC. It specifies CASSFAPGSQGQETQYF.

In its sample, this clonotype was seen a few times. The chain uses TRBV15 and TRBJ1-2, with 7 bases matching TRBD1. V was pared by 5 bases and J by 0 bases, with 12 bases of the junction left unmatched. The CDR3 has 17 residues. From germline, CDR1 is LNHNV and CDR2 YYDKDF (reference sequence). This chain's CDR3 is CATSLDRRANSNYGYTF. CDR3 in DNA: TGTGCCACCAGCTTGGACAGGCGAGCCAACTCTAACTATGGCTACACCTTC.

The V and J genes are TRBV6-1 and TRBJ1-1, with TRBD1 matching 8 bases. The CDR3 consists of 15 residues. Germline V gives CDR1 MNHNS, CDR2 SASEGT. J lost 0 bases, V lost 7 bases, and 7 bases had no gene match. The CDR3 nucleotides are TGTGCCAGCACCTTCGGACAGGGTTTGAACACTGAAGCTTTCTTT. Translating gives CASTFGQGLNTEAFF.

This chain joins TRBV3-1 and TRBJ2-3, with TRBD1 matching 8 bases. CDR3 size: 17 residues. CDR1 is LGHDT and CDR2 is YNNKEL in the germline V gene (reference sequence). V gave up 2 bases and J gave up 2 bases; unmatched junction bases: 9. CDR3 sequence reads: CASSQPGTGAFTDTQYF. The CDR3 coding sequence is TGTGCCAGCAGCCAACCCGGGACAGGAGCTTTCACAGATACGCAGTATTTT.

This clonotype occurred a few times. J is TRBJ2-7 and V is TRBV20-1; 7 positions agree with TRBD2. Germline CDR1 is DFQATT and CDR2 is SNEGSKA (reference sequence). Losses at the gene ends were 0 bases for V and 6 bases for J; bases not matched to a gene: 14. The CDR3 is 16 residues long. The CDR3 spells CSARDGVKAGPREQYF. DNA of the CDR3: TGCAGTGCTAGAGATGGGGTAAAAGCGGGACCCCGCGAGCAGTACTTC.

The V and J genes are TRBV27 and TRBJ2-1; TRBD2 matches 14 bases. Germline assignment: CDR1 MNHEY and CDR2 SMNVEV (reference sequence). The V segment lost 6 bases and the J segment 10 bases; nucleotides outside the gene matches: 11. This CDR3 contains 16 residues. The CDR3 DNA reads TGTGCCAGCAGCCTATCCCCGGGACTAGCGGGGGTGGAGCAGTTCTTC. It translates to CASSLSPGLAGVEQFF.

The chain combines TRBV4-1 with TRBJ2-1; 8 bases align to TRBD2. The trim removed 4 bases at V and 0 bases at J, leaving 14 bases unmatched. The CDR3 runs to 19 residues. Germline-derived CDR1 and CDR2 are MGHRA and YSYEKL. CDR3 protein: CASSPGNGRATSSYNEQFF. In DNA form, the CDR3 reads TGCGCCAGCAGCCCGGGGAACGGGAGGGCTACGAGCTCCTACAATGAGCAGTTCTTC.

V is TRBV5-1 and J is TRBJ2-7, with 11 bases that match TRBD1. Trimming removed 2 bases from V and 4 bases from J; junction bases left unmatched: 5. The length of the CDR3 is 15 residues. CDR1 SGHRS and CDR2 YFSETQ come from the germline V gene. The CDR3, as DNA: TGCGCCAGCAGCTTTGGACAGGGGGCGGTTTACGAGCAGTACTTC. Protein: CASSFGQGAVYEQYF.

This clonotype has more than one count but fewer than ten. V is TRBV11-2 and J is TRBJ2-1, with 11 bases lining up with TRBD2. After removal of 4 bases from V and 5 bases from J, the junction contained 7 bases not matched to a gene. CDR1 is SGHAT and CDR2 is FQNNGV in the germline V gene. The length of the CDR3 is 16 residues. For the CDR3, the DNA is TGTGCCAGCAGCTCCTGGACTAGCGGGCACCACAATGAGCAGTTCTTC. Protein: CASSSWTSGHHNEQFF.

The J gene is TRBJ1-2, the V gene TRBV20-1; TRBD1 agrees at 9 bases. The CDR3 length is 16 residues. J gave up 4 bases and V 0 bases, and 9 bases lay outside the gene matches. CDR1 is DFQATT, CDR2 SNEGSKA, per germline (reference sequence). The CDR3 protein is CSARDTHGQGSYGYTF. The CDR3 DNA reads TGCAGTGCTAGAGATACCCATGGACAGGGGAGCTATGGCTACACCTTC.

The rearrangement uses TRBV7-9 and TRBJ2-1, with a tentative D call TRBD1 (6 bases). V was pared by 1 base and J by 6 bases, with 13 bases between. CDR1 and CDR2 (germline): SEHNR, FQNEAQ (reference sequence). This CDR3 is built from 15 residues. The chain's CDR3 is CASSLGGPGANEQFF. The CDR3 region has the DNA TGTGCCAGCAGCTTAGGGGGCCCAGGGGCCAATGAGCAGTTCTTC.

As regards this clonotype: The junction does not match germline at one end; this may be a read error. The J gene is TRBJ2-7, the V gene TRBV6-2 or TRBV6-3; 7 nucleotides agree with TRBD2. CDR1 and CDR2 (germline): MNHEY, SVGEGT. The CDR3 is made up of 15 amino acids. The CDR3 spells CAGSSTGTTFYEQYF. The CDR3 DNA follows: TGTGCCGGCAGTTCCACCGGGACTACCTTTTACGAGCAGTACTTC.

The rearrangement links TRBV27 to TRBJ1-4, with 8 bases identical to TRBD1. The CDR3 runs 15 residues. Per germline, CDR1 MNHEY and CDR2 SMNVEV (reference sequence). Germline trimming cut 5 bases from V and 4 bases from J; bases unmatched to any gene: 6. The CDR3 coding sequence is TGTGCCAGCAGTCGTCAGGGGGCGGTTAATGAAAAACTGTTTTTT. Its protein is CASSRQGAVNEKLFF. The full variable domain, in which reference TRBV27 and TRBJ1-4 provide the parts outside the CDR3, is EAQVTQNPRYLITVTGKKLTVTCSQNMNHEYMSWYRQDPGLGLRQIYYSMNVEVTDKGDVPEGYKVSRKEKRNFPLILESPSPNQTSLYFCASSRQGAVNEKLFFGSGTQLSVL.

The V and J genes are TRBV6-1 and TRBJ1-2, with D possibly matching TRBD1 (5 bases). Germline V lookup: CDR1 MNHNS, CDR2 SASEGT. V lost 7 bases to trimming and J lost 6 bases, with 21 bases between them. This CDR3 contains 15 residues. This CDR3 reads CASIPSWGVLDGYTF. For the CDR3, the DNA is TGTGCCAGCATACCATCATGGGGGGTACTGGATGGCTACACCTTC.